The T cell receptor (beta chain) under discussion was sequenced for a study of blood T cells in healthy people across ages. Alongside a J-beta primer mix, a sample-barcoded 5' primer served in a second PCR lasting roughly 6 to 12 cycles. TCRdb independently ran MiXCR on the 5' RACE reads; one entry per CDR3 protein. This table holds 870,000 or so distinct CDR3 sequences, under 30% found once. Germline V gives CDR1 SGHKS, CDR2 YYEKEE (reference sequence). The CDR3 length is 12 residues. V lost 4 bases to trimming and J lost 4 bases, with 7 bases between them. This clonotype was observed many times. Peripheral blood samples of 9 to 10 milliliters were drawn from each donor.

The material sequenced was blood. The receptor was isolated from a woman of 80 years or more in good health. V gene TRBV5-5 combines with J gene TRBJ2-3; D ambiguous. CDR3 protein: CASSISPDTQYF. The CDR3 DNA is TGTGCCAGCAGCATATCCCCAGATACGCAGTATTTT.